The 10 T cell receptor beta chains reported below all come from one sample, sequenced in a study of T cell responses to AZD1222 COVID-19 vaccine. Here immunoSEQ multiplex PCR was the method, and the copy in TCRdb shows in-frame clones only, minus some. The top ten hold 2% to 3% of the sample, which has 90,000 or so clones, 89% seen once. Sample: peripheral blood, taken on day 0 of AZD1222 vaccination. The receptors derive from an adult in good health.

V gene TRBV5-4 combines with J gene TRBJ2-1, with D possibly being TRBD1 (6 bases). The CDR3 is 15 residues long. In germline, CDR1 is SGHNT, CDR2 YYREEE (reference sequence). Deletions cut 4 bases from V and 4 bases from J, with 15 bases between. The CDR3 DNA is TGTGCCAGCAGCGACTGGAACGGACAGTACAATGAGCAGTTCTTC. It codes for CASSDWNGQYNEQFF.

The chain has TRBV19 and TRBJ1-2; 9 nucleotides line up with TRBD1. CDR3 length equals 13 residues. Per the germline V gene, CDR1 is LNHDA and CDR2 is SQIVND (reference sequence). The junction had 7 bases not matched to a gene; V was cut back by 5 bases and J by 9 bases. The CDR3 loop reads CASSARTGERYTF. CDR3 DNA: TGTGCCAGTAGTGCCCGGACAGGGGAACGCTACACCTTC.

The genes are TRBV19 and TRBJ1-1, with 7 bases aligning to TRBD1. Germline V gene sequence: CDR1 LNHDA, CDR2 SQIVND (reference sequence). Trimming cost V 5 bases and J 5 bases; bases outside gene matches: 11. This CDR3 is built from 15 residues. The CDR3 DNA is TGTGCCAGTAGTGGGTTGGACAGGTATGGGACTGAAGCTTTCTTT. This translates into CASSGLDRYGTEAFF. Combining the CDR3 with reference TRBV19 and TRBJ1-1 gives the whole variable domain DGGITQSPKYLFRKEGQNVTLSCEQNLNHDAMYWYRQDPGQGLRLIYYSQIVNDFQKGDIAEGYSVSREKKESFPLTVTSAQKNPTAFYLCASSGLDRYGTEAFFGQGTRLTVV.

J is TRBJ1-2 and V is TRBV29-1; 7 nucleotides match TRBD1. From germline, CDR1 is SQVTM and CDR2 ANQGSEA. The CDR3 totals 14 residues. Trimming at V came to 4 bases and at J to 5 bases, leaving 10 bases not matched to a gene. The CDR3 sequence is CSVGGYRGAYGYTF. The CDR3 region has the DNA TGCAGCGTTGGGGGCTACAGGGGTGCGTATGGCTACACCTTC.

The chain employs TRBV3-1 (or the pseudogene TRBV3-2) and TRBJ1-5; possible D gene TRBD1, 6 bases. Germline V gives CDR1 LGHDT, CDR2 YNNKEL (reference sequence). This CDR3 is built from 14 residues. Deletions cut 4 bases from V and 0 bases from J, with 7 bases between. CDR3 protein: CASSLGGSNQPQHF. CDR3 DNA sequence: TGTGCCAGCAGCCTAGGGGGTAGCAATCAGCCCCAGCATTTT.

The chain carries TRBV4-2 and TRBJ1-1, with no clear D. The CDR3 consists of 13 residues. Trimming pared 4 bases from V and 9 bases from J, leaving 15 bases between. Germline loops: CDR1 LGHNA, CDR2 YNFKEQ. The CDR3 bases are TGTGCCAGCAGCCTCAGCCAGGTTGGTCAAGCTTTCTTT. This gives the protein CASSLSQVGQAFF.

The J gene is TRBJ2-6, the V gene TRBV30; D possibly corresponds to TRBD2 (5 bases). The CDR3 is 13 residues long. The germline CDR1 and CDR2 sequences are GTSNPN and SVGIG (reference sequence). The CDR3 nucleotides read TGTGTCTTCACTAGCTCTGGGGCCAACGTCCTGACTTTC. Amino acids: CVFTSSGANVLTF.

This chain joins TRBV5-5 and TRBJ1-1; D gene ambiguous. The CDR3 runs 13 residues. Deletions cut 2 bases from V and 7 bases from J, with 12 bases between. Germline V gene lookup returns CDR1 SGHKS and CDR2 YYEKEE (reference sequence). The CDR3 sequence: CASSFSSTVEAFF. Here the CDR3 DNA reads TGTGCCAGCAGCTTCTCGAGCACAGTTGAAGCTTTCTTT. Full variable domain (outside the CDR3, taken from reference TRBV5-5 and TRBJ1-1): DAGVTQSPTHLIKTRGQQVTLRCSPISGHKSVSWYQQVLGQGPQFIFQYYEKEERGRGNFPDRFSARQFPNYSSELNVNALLLGDSALYLCASSFSSTVEAFFGQGTRLTVV.

The chain carries TRBV29-1 and TRBJ1-4; tentatively, D is TRBD1 (6 bases). CDR3 length: 13 amino acids. V dropped 7 bases and J dropped 6 bases, with 15 bases sitting between them. Germline CDR1 SQVTM, CDR2 ANQGSEA. The CDR3 is CSAEGGADEKLFF. DNA of the CDR3: TGCAGCGCCGAGGGGGGCGCCGATGAAAAACTGTTTTTT.

V usage is TRBV6-5 and J usage is TRBJ1-2, with 8 bases aligning to TRBD1. Per the germline V gene, CDR1 is MNHEY and CDR2 is SVGAGI. This CDR3 comprises 13 residues. The junction had 11 bases not matched to a gene; V was cut back by 10 bases and J by 7 bases. The CDR3 loop is CAIETGEAGGYTF. For the CDR3, the DNA is TGTGCCATCGAGACAGGGGAAGCGGGTGGCTACACCTTC.